This paragraph covers one TCR beta chain sequence. What it binds is not known. The germline V gene encodes CDR1 MNHEY and CDR2 SMNVEV (reference sequence). The CDR3 has 16 residues. V shed 8 bases, J shed 5 bases, and the junction held 12 bases outside the gene matches. A sample-barcoded 5' primer and a J-beta primer mix were used in a second PCR of about 7 to 12 cycles. TCRdb recomputed calls from the 5' RACE reads with MiXCR, one row per CDR3 protein. In the table there are approximately 1.5 million distinct CDR3 sequences, approximately 43% of which are singletons. The sample belongs to a study of blood T cells in healthy people across ages. Findings and caveats of the study: The CMV status of each donor remained undetermined, and this could have confounded shifts in expanded clonotypes. TCR beta diversity per million T cells fell roughly linearly with age.

This clonotype was sampled from a woman aged 18-29 years in good health. The sequencing sample was made of blood. The genes are TRBV27 and TRBJ2-1, with 10 bases aligning to TRBD2. The CDR3 sequence: CASGPYPGLANNEQFF. The CDR3 bases are TGTGCCAGCGGACCCTACCCGGGACTAGCGAACAATGAGCAGTTCTTC.